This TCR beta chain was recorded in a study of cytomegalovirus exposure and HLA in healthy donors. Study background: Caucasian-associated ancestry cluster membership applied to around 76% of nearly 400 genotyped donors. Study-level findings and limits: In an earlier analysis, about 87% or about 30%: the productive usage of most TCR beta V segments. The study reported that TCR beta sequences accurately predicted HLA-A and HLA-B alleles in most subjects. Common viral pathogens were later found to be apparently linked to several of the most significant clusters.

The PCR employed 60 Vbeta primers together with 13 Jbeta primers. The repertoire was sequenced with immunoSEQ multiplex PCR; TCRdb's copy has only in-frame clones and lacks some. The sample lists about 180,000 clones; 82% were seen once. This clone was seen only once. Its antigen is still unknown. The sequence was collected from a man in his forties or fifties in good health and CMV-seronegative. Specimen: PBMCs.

The CDR3 sequence: CASSSRQVDEQFF. For the CDR3, the DNA is TGTGCCAGCAGTAGTAGACAGGTTGATGAGCAGTTCTTC. The chain employs TRBV2 and TRBJ2-1, with D possibly being TRBD1 (6 bases). The germline gives CDR1 SNHLY, CDR2 FYNNEI. The CDR3 runs 13 residues. V gave up 5 bases and J gave up 8 bases, with 13 bases separating them.